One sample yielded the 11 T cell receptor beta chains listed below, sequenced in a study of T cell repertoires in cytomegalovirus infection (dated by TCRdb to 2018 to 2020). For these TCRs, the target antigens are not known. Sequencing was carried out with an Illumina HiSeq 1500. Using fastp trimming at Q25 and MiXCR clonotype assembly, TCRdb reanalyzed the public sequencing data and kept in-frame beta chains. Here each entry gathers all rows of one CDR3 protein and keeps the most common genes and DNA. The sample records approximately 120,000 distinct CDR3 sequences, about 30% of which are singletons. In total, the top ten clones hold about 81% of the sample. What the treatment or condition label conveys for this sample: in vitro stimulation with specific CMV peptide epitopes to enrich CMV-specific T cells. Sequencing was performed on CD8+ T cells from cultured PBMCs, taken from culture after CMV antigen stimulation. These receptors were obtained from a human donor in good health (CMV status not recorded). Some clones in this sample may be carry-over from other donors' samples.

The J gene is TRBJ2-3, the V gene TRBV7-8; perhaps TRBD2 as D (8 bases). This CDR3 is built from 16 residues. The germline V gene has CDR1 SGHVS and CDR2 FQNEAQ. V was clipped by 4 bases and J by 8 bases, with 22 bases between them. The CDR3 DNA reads TGTGCCAGCAGCTCGCCTAGGGGGCGGGGGGCCGGTACGCAGTATTTT. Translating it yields CASSSPRGRGAGTQYF.

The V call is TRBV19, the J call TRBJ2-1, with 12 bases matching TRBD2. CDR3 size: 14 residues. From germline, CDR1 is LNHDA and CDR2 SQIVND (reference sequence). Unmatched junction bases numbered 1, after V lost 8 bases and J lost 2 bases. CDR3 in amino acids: CASLAGGAYNEQFF. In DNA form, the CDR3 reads TGTGCCAGTCTAGCGGGGGGGGCCTACAATGAGCAGTTCTTC.

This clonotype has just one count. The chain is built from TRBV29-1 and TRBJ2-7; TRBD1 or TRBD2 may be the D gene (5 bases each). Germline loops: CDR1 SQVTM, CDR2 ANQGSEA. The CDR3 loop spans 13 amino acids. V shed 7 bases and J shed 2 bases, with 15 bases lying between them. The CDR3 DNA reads TGCAGCGCACTAGGGGCAGACACCTACGAGCAGTACTTC. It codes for CSALGADTYEQYF.

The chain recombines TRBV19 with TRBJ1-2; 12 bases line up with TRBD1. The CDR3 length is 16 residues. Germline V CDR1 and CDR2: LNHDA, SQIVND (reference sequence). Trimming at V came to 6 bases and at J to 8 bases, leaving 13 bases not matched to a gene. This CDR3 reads CASRPFGTGGAEGYTF. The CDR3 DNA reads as TGTGCCAGTAGACCTTTCGGGACAGGGGGCGCGGAGGGCTACACCTTC.

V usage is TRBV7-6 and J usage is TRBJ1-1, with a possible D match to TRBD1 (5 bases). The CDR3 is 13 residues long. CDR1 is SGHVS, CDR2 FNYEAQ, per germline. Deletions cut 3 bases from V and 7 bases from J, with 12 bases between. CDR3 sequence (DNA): TGTGCCAGCAGCTTTAGAACAGGAGATGAAGCTTTCTTT. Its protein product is CASSFRTGDEAFF.

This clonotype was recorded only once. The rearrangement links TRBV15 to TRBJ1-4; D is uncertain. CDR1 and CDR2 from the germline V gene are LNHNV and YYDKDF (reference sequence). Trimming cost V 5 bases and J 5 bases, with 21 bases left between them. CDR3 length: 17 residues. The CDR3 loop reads CATSGSTKREENEKLFF. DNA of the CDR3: TGTGCCACCAGCGGGTCCACTAAAAGGGAGGAGAATGAAAAACTGTTTTTT.

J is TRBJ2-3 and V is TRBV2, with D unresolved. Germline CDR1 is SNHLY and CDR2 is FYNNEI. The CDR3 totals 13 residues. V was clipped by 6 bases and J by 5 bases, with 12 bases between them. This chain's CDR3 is CASRPVAQDTQYF. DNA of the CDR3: TGTGCCAGCAGACCAGTAGCTCAAGATACGCAGTATTTT.

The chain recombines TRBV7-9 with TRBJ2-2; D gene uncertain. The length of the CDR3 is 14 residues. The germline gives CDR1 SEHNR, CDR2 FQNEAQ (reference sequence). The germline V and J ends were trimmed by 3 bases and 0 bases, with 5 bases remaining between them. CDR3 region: CASSFFSNTGELFF. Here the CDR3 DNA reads TGTGCCAGCAGCTTTTTTTCGAACACCGGGGAGCTGTTTTTT.

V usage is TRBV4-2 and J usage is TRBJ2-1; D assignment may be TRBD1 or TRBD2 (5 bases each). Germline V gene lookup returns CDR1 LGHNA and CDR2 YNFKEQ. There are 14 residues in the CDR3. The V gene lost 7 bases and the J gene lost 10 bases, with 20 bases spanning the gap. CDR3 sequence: CASTMVLGVREQFF. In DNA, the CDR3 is TGTGCCAGCACCATGGTTCTGGGGGTACGGGAGCAGTTCTTC.

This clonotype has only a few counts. CDR3: CASSAGQDIPYEQYF. The DNA for the CDR3 is TGTGCCAGCAGCGCCGGTCAGGACATCCCTTACGAGCAGTACTTC. The V gene is TRBV9, the J gene TRBJ2-7, with D perhaps TRBD1 (5 bases). The germline gives CDR1 SGDLS, CDR2 YYNGEE. Trimming left V 3 bases short and J 4 bases short, with 17 bases between. This CDR3 is 15 amino acids long.

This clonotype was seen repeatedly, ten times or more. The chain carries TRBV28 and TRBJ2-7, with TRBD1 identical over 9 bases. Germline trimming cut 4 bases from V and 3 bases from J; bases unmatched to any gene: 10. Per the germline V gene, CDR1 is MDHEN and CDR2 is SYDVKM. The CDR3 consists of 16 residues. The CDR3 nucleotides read TGTGCCAGCAGTTCACCGGGACAGGGACTCTTCTACGAGCAGTACTTC. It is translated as CASSSPGQGLFYEQYF.